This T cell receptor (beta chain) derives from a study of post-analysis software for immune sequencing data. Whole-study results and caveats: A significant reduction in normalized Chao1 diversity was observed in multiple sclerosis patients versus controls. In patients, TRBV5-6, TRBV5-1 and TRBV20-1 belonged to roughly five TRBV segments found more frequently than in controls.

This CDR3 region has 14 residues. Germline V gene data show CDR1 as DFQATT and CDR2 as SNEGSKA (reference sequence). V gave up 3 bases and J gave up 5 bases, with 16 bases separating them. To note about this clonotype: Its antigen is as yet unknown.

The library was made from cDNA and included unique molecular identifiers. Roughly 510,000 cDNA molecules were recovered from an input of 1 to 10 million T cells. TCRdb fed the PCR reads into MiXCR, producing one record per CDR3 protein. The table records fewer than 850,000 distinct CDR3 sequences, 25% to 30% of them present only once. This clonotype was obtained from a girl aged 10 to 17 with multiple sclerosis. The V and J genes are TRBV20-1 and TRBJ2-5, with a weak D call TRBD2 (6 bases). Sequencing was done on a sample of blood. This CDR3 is CSASGGVRQETQYF. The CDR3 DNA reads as TGCAGTGCTAGCGGCGGGGTTAGGCAGGAGACCCAGTACTTC.